This record concerns one TCR beta chain sequence. The sample belongs to a study of control samples from healthy donors and cancer patients. Clones were read by immunoSEQ multiplex PCR, and TCRdb kept only the in-frame ones, dropping some. Of under 450,000 clones in the sample, 80% to 95% are singletons; the top ten hold over 5.5%. This sequence was found in a man aged 35 to 55 with head and neck cancer. The sequencing sample was made of PBMCs.

DNA for the CDR3: TGCGCCAGCAGCTTGGAGGGAGGGGACGGGGAGCTGTTTTTT. This encodes CASSLEGGDGELFF. V gene TRBV5-1 combines with J gene TRBJ2-2, with 7 bases lining up with TRBD2. Looked up from germline, CDR1 is SGHRS and CDR2 is YFSETQ. V shed 0 bases, J shed 7 bases, and the junction held 3 bases outside the gene matches. The CDR3 has 14 residues.